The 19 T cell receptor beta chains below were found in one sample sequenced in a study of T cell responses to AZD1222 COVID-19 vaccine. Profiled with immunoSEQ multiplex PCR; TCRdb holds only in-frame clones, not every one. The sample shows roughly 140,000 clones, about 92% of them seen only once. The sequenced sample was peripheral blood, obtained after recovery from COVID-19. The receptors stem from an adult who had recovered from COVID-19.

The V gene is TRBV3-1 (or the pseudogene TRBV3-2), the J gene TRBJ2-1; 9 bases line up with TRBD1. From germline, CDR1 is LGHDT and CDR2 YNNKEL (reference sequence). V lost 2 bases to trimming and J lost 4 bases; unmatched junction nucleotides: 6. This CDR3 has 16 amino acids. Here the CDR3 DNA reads TGTGCCAGCAGCCAAAGACAGGGGGGTGGATACAATGAGCAGTTCTTC. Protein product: CASSQRQGGGYNEQFF.

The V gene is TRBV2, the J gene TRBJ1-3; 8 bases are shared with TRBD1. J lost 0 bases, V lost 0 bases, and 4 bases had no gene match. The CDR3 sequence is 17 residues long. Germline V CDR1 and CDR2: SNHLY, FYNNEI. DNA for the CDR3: TGTGCCAGCAGTGAAGCGGGGACAGGCCGCTCTGGAAACACCATATATTTT. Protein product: CASSEAGTGRSGNTIYF.

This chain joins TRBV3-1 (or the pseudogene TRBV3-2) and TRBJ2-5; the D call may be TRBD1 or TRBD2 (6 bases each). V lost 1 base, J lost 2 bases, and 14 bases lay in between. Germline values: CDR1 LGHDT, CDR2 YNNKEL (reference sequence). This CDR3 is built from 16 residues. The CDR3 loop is CASSQVGAGPQETQYF. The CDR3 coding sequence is TGTGCCAGCAGCCAAGTGGGGGCGGGACCTCAAGAGACCCAGTACTTC.

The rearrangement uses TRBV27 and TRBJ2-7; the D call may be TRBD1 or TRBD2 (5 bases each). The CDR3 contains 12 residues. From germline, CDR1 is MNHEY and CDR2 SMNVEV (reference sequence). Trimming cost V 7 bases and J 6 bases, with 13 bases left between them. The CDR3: CASTSIGTEQYF. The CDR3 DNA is TGTGCCAGCACTTCGATCGGGACCGAGCAGTACTTC.

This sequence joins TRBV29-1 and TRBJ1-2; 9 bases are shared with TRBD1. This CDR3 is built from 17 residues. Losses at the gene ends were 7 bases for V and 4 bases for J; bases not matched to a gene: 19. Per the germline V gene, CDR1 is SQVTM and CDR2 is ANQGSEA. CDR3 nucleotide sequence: TGCAGCGGGTACTCCTCCCGAACAGGGGGCGGCAGCTATGGCTACACCTTC. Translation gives CSGYSSRTGGGSYGYTF.

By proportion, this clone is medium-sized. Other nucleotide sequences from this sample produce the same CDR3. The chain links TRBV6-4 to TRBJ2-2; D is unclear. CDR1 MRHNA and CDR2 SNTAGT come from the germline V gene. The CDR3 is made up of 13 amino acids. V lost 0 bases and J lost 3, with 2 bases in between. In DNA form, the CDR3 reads TGTGCCAGCAGTGACTCAGACACCGGGGAGCTGTTTTTT. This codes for CASSDSDTGELFF.

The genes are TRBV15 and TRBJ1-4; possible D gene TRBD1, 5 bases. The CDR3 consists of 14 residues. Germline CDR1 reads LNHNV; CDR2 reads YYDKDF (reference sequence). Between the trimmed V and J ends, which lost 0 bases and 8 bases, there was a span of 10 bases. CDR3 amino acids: CATSRDRVIEKLFF. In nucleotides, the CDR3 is TGTGCCACCAGCAGAGACAGGGTAATAGAAAAACTGTTTTTT.

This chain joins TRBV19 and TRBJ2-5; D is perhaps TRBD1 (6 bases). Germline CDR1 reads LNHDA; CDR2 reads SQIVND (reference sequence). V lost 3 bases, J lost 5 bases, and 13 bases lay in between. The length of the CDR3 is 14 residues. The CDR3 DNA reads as TGTGCCAGTAGTATTCAGCAGGGGACGGAGACCCAGTACTTC. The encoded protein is CASSIQQGTETQYF.

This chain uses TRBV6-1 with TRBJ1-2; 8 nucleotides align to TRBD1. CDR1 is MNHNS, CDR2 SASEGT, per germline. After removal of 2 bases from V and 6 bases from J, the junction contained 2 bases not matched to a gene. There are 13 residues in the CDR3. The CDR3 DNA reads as TGTGCCAGCAGTGAACAGGGGGCCCATGGCTACACCTTC. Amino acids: CASSEQGAHGYTF.

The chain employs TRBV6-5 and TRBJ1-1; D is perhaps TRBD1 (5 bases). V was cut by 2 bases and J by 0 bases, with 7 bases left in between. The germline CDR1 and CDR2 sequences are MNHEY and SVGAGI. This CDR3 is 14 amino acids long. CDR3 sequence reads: CASSYGGLNTEAFF. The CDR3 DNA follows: TGTGCCAGCAGTTACGGGGGTTTGAACACTGAAGCTTTCTTT.

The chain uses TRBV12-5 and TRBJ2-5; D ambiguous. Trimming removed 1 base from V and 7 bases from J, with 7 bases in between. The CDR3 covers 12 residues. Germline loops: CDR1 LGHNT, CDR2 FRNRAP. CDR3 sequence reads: CASGLAPGTQYF. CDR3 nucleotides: TGTGCTAGTGGTTTGGCCCCAGGGACCCAGTACTTC.

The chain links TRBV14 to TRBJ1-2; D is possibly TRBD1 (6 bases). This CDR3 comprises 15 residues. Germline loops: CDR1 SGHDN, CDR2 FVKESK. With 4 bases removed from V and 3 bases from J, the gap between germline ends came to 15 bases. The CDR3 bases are TGTGCCAGCAGCCTGCGGGGGGCAGAGTACTATGGCTACACCTTC. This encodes CASSLRGAEYYGYTF.

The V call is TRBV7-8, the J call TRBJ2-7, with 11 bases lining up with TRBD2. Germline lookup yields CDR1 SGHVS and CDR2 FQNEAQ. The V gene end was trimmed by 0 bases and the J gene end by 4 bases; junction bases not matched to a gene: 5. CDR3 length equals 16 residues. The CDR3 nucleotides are TGTGCCAGCAGCTTAGCGCTAGCGGGAGGCTCATACGAGCAGTACTTC. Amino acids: CASSLALAGGSYEQYF.

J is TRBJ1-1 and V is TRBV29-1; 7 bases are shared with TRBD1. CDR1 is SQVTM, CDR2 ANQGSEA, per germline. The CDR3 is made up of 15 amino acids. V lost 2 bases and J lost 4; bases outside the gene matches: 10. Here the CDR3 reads CSVEPTGTAITEAFF. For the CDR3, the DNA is TGCAGCGTTGAACCCACCGGGACAGCTATCACTGAAGCTTTCTTT.

This CDR3 reads CASREWTSGRDEQYF. CDR3 nucleotides: TGTGCCAGCAGGGAGTGGACTAGCGGGCGGGACGAGCAGTACTTC. The genes are TRBV28 and TRBJ2-7; 11 bases are a match to TRBD2. With V trimmed by 6 bases and J by 5 bases, 9 bases remained unmatched. Germline V lookup: CDR1 MDHEN, CDR2 SYDVKM. The CDR3 has 15 residues.

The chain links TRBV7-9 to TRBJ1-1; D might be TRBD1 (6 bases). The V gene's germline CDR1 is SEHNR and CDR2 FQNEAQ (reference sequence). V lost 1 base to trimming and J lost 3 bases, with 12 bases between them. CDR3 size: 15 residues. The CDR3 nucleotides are TGTGCCAGCAGCTTAGGTTGGGGGGCGGACACTGAAGCTTTCTTT. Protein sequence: CASSLGWGADTEAFF.

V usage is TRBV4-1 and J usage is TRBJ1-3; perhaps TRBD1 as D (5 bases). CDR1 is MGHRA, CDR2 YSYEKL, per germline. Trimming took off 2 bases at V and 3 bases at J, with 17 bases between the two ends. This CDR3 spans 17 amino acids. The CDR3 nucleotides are TGCGCCAGCAGCCAACAGGGACGGTGGGGTAGTGGAAACACCATATATTTT. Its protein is CASSQQGRWGSGNTIYF.

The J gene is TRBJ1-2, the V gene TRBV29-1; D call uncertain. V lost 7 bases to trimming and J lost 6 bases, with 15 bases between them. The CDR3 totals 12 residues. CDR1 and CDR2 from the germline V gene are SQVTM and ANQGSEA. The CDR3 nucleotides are TGCAGCGCCCTGGACCCGGACGATGGCTACACCTTC. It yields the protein CSALDPDDGYTF.

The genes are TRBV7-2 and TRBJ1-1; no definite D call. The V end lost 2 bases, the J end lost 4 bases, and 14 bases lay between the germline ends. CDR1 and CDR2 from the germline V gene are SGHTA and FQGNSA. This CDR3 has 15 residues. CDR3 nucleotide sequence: TGTGCCAGCAGCTTACGAAGCCCTTCCAGCACTGAAGCTTTCTTT. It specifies CASSLRSPSSTEAFF. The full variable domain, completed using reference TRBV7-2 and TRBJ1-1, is GAGVSQSPSNKVTEKGKDVELRCDPISGHTALYWYRQSLGQGLEFLIYFQGNSAPDKSGLPSDRFSAERTGGSVSTLTIQRTQQEDSAVYLCASSLRSPSSTEAFFGQGTRLTVV.